The clone carrying this T cell receptor beta chain was recorded many times. Its antigen is unidentified. This sample was taken from a study of metastatic and nonmetastatic thyroid tumors. Study-level findings and limits: Across blood and tumor, TCR beta diversity in malignant thyroid tumors was reportedly significantly higher than in benign nodules.

Per the original data handling: A distant-metastasis classifier for papillary thyroid cancer was built using CDR3 differences across clinicopathological groups. TCRdb re-clonotyped the PCR reads through MiXCR. The V and J calls were determined by TCRdb, not by the authors. Among 25,000 to 30,000 clones listed, less than 4% were seen once. The V gene end was trimmed by 5 bases and the J gene end by 10 bases; junction bases not matched to a gene: 11. The CDR3 runs to 13 residues. In germline, CDR1 is DFQATT, CDR2 SNEGSKA (reference sequence). Before thyroid surgery, none of the patients had received any treatment.

Sequencing was done on a sample of blood. The chain recombines TRBV20-1 with TRBJ2-1; TRBD2 agrees at 7 bases. The source is a male donor with papillary thyroid cancer or a benign thyroid nodule (not recorded which). Some clones in this sample may be carry-over from other donors' samples. CDR3 in amino acids: CSAGGVLGGEQFF. The CDR3 nucleotides are TGCAGTGCTGGGGGGGTTTTAGGAGGGGAGCAGTTCTTC.